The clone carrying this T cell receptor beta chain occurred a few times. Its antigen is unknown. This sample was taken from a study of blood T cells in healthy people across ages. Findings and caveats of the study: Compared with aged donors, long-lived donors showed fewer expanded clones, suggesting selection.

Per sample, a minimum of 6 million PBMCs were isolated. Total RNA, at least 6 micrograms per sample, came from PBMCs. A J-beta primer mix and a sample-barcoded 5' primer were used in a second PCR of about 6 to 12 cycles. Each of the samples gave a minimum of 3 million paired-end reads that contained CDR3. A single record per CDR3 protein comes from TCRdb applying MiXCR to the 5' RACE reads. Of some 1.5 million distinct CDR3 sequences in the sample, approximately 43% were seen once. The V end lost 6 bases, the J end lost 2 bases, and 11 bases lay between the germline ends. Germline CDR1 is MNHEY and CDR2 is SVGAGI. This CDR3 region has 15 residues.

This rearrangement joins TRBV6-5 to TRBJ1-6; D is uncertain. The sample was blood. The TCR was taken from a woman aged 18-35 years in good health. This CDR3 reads CASSPLGPYNSPLHF. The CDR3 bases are TGTGCCAGCAGCCCTCTAGGCCCCTATAATTCACCCCTCCACTTT.